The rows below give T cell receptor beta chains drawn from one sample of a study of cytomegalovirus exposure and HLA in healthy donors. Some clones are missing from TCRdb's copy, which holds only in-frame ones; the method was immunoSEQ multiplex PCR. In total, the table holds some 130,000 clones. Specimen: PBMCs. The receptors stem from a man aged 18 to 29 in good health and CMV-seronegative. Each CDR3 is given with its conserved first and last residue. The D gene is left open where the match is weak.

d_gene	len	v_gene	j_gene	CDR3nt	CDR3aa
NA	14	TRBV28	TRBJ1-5	TGTGCCAGCAGCCAGGGTACTGGCAATCAGCCCCAGCATTTT	CASSQGTGNQPQHF
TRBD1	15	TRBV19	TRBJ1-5	TGTGCCAGTAGTGATTACGGAGGGGGCGATCAGCCCCAGCATTTT	CASSDYGGGDQPQHF
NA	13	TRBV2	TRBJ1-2	TGTGCCAGCGCTGGAAGGGGTAACTATGGCTACACCTTC	CASAGRGNYGYTF
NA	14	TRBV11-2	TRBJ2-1	TGTGCCAGCAGCCCCCGGGGTTACCGGGGGGAGCAGTTCTTC	CASSPRGYRGEQFF
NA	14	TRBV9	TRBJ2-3	TGTGCCAGCAGCGTGAGAGGGAGCACAGATACGCAGTATTTT	CASSVRGSTDTQYF
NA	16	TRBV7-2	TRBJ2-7	TGTGCCAGCAGCTTGGATTGGGGAGCGAGTCCCTACGAGCAGTACTTC	CASSLDWGASPYEQYF
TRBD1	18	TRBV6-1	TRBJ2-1	TGTGCCAGCAGTGAACCGGACAGGGATCCTAACTCCTACAATGAGCAGTTCTTC	CASSEPDRDPNSYNEQFF
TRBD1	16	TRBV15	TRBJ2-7	TGTGCCACCAGCAGAGCCATGAGACAGGGTTCTGGGGAGCAGTACTTC	CATSRAMRQGSGEQYF
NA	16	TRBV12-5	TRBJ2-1	TGTGCCTGCTTTCCGACTCAATCCTCGGCATACAATGAGCAGTTCTTC	CACFPTQSSAYNEQFF
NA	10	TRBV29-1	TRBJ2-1	TGCAGCGTCCTCAGGAATGAGCAGTTCTTC	CSVLRNEQFF
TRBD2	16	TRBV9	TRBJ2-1	TGTGCCAGCAGCGCGGGACTAGCGGAGGGGAACAATGAGCAGTTCTTC	CASSAGLAEGNNEQFF